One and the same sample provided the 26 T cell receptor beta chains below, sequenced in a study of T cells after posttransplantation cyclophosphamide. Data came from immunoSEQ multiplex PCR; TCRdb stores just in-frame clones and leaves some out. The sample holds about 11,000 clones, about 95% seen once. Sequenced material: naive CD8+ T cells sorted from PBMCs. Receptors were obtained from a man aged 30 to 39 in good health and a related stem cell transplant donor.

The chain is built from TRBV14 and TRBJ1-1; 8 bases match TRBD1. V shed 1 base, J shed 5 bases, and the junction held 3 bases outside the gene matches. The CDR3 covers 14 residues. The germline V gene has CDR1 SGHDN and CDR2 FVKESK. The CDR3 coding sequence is TGTGCCAGCAGCCAAGTGACAGGGGAGACTGAAGCTTTCTTT. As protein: CASSQVTGETEAFF.

The CDR3 coding sequence is TGTGCCAGCAGCTCGAGTGACAGAGAAAACACTGAAGCTTTCTTT. Protein sequence: CASSSSDRENTEAFF. This chain joins TRBV7-9 and TRBJ1-1; perhaps TRBD1 as D (5 bases). The CDR3 has 15 residues. V lost 4 bases to trimming and J lost 2 bases, with 14 bases between them. Germline CDR1 reads SEHNR; CDR2 reads FQNEAQ (reference sequence).

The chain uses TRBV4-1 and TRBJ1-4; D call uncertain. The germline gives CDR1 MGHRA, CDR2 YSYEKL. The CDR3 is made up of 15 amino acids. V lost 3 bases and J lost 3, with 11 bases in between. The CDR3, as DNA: TGCGCCAGCAGCCATGAGGTTCGGGCTAATGAAAAACTGTTTTTT. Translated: CASSHEVRANEKLFF.

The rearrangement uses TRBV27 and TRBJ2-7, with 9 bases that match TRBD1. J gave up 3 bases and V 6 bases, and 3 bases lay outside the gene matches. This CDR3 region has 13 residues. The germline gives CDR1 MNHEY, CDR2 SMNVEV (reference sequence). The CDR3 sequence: CASRGQGRYEQYF. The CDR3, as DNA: TGTGCCAGCAGGGGACAGGGTCGCTACGAGCAGTACTTC.

In DNA form, the CDR3 reads TGCGCCAGCAGCCAAGATTGGGAGGATACGCAGTATTTT. Its translation is CASSQDWEDTQYF. The chain employs TRBV4-1 and TRBJ2-3; possibly TRBD2 for D (5 bases). Trimming stripped 0 bases from V and 6 bases from J, with 7 bases between. The germline V gene encodes CDR1 MGHRA and CDR2 YSYEKL. The CDR3 is made up of 13 amino acids.

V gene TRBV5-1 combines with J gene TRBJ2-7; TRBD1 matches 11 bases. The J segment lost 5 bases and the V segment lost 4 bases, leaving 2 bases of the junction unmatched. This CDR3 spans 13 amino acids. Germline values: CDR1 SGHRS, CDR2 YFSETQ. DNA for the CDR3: TGCGCCAGCAGCGCGGGACAGGGGGACGAGCAGTACTTC. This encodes CASSAGQGDEQYF.

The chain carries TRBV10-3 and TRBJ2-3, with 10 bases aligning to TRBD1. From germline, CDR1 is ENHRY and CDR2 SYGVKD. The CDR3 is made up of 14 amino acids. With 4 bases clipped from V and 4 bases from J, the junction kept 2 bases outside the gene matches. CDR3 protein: CAISGGQGSDTQYF. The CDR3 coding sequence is TGTGCCATCAGTGGGGGACAGGGGTCAGATACGCAGTATTTT.

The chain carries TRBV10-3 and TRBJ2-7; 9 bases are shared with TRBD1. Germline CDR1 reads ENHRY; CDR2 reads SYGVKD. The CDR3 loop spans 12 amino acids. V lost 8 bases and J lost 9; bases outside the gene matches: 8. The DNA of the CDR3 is TGTGCCATCGGGACAGGGAGTTCCGGGCAGTACTTC. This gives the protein CAIGTGSSGQYF.

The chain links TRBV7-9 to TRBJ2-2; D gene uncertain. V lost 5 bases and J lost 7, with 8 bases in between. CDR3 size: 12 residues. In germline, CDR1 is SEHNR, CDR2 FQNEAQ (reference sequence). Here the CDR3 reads CASSLMSGELFF. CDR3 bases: TGTGCCAGCAGCCTGATGAGCGGGGAGCTGTTTTTT.

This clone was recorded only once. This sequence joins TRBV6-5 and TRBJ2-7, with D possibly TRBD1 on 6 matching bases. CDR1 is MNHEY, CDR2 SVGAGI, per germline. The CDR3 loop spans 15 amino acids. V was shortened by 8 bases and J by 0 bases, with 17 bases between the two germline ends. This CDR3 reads CASCPTTDSSYEQYF. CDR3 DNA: TGTGCCAGCTGCCCTACTACGGACAGCTCCTACGAGCAGTACTTC.

The CDR3 loop is CASTGDRVAEAFF. CDR3 sequence (DNA): TGTGCCAGCACCGGGGACAGGGTTGCTGAAGCTTTCTTT. The gene calls are TRBV7-8 and TRBJ1-1; TRBD1 aligns across 9 bases. The CDR3 length is 13 residues. Germline V CDR1 and CDR2: SGHVS, FQNEAQ. The ends lost 7 bases at V and 6 bases at J; junction bases unmatched: 6.

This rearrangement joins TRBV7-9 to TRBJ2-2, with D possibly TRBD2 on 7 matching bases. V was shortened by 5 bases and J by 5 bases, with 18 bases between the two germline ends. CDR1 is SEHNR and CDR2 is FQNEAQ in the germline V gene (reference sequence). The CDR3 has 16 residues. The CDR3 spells CASSPEGGLGTGELFF. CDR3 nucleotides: TGTGCCAGCAGCCCCGAGGGGGGGCTGGGGACCGGGGAGCTGTTTTTT.

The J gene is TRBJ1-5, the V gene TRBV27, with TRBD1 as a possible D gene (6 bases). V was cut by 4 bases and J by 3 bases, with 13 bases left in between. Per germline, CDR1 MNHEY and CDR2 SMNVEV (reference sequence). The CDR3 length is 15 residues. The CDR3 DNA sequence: TGTGCCAGCAGTTACCGGCAGGGGTCCAATCAGCCCCAGCATTTT. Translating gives CASSYRQGSNQPQHF.

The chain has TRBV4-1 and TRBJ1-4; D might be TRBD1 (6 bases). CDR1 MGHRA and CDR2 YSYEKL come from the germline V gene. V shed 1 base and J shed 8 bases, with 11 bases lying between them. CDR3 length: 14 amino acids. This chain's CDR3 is CASSQVGGDEKLFF. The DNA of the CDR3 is TGCGCCAGCAGCCAAGTTGGGGGCGACGAAAAACTGTTTTTT.

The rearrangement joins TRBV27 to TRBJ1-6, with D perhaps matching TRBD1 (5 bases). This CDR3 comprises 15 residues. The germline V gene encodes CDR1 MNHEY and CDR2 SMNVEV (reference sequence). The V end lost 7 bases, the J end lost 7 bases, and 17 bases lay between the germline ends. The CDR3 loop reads CASTSLGARNSPLHF. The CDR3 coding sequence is TGTGCCAGCACCTCCCTAGGGGCAAGAAATTCACCCCTCCACTTT.

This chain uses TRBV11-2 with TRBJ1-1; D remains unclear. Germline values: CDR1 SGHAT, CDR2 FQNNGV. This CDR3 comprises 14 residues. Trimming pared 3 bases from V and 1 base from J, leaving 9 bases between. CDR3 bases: TGTGCCAGCAGCTTTGCAGCGCCGAACACTGAAGCTTTCTTT. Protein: CASSFAAPNTEAFF.

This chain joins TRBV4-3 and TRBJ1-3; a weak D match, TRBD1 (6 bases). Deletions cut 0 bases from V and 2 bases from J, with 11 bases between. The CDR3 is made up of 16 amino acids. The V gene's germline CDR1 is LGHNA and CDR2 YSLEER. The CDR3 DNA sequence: TGCGCCAGCAGCCAAGATCTGGGGGCAACTGGAAACACCATATATTTT. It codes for CASSQDLGATGNTIYF.

The CDR3 sequence: CASSFSGGVDEQFF. In DNA, the CDR3 is TGTGCCAGCAGCTTTAGCGGGGGTGTGGATGAGCAGTTCTTC. The chain recombines TRBV11-3 with TRBJ2-1, with 9 bases fitting TRBD2. Germline-derived CDR1 and CDR2 are SGHNT and YENEEA. Trimming took 3 bases from V and 8 from J; bases not matched to a gene: 5. The CDR3 consists of 14 residues.

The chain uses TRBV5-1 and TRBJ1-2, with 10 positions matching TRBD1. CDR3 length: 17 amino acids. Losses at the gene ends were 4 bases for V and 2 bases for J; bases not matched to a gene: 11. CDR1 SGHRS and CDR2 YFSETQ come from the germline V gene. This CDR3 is CASSAGTGVFLNYGYTF. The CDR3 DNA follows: TGCGCCAGCAGCGCTGGGACAGGGGTGTTCCTGAACTATGGCTACACCTTC.

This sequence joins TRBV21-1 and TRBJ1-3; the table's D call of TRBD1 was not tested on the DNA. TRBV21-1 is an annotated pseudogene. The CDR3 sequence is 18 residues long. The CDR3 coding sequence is TGTGCCAGCGATAACCCAGAAGACAGCTTCCTTTCTGGAAACACCATATATTTT. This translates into CASDNPEDSFLSGNTIYF.

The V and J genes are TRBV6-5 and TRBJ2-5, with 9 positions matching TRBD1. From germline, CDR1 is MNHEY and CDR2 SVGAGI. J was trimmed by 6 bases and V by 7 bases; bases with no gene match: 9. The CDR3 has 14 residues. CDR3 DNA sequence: TGTGCCAGCAAACTAACACAGGGGGCAAAGACCCAGTACTTC. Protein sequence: CASKLTQGAKTQYF.

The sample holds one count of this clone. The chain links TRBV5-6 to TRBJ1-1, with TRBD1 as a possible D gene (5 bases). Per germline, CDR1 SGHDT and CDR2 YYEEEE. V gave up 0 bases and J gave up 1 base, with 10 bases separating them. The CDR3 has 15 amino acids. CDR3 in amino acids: CASSLEGPANTEAFF. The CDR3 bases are TGTGCCAGCAGCTTGGAGGGGCCGGCGAACACTGAAGCTTTCTTT.

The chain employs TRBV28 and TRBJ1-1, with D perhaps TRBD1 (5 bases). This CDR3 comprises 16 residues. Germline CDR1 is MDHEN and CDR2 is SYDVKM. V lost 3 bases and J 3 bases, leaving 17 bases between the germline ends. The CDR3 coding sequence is TGTGCCAGCAGTTTGGGGCTAGGGGCCTTGCACACTGAAGCTTTCTTT. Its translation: CASSLGLGALHTEAFF.

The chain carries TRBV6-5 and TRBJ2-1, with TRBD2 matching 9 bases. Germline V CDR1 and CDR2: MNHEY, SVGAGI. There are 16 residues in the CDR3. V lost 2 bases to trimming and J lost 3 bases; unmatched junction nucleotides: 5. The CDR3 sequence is CASSYGSGGIYNEQFF. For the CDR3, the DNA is TGTGCCAGCAGTTACGGTAGCGGGGGCATCTACAATGAGCAGTTCTTC.

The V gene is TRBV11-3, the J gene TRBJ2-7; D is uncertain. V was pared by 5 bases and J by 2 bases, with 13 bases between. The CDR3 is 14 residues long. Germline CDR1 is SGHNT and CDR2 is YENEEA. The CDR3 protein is CASSTGEGPYEQYF. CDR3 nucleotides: TGTGCCAGCAGCACCGGAGAAGGTCCCTACGAGCAGTACTTC.

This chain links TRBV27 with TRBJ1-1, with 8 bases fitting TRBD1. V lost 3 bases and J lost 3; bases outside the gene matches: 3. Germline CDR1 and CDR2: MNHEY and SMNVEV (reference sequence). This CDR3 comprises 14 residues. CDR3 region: CASSLGTGHTEAFF. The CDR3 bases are TGTGCCAGCAGTTTGGGGACAGGCCACACTGAAGCTTTCTTT.